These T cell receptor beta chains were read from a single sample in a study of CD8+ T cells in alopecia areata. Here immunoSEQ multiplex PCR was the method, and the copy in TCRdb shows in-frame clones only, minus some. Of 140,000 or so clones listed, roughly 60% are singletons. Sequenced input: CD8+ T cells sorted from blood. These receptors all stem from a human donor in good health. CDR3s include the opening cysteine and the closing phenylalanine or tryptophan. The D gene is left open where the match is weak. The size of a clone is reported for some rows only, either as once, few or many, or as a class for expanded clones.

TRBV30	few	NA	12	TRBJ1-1	CAWCGAYTEAFF	TGTGCCTGGTGCGGGGCATACACTGAAGCTTTCTTT
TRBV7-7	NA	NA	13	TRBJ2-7	CASSLGGTYEQYF	TGTGCCAGCAGCTTGGGCGGTACCTACGAGCAGTACTTC
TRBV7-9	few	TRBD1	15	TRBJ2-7	CASSYRGQGVWEQYF	TGTGCCAGCAGCTACAGGGGACAGGGTGTTTGGGAGCAGTACTTC
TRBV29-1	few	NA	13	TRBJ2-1	CSALIISYNEQFF	TGCAGCGCCCTGATTATATCCTACAATGAGCAGTTCTTC
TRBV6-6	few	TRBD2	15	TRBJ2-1	CASSYSTAGGNEQFF	TGTGCCAGCAGTTACTCGACAGCGGGAGGCAATGAGCAGTTCTTC
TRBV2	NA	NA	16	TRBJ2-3	CASSREDSSLTDTQYF	TGTGCCAGCAGTAGAGAGGACTCGTCACTCACAGATACGCAGTATTTT
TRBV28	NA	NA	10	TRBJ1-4	CASSGGRLFF	TGTGCCAGTTCCGGAGGGAGGCTGTTTTTT
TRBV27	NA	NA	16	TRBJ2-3	CASSLRAMRSPDTQYF	TGTGCCAGCAGTTTGAGGGCTATGAGGTCCCCAGATACGCAGTATTTT
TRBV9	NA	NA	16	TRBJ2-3	CASSVPSGGSTDTQYF	TGTGCCAGCAGCGTACCCTCTGGCGGGAGCACAGATACGCAGTATTTT
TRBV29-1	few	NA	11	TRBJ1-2	CSVPGRAGYTF	TGCAGCGTTCCAGGTCGCGCGGGCTACACCTTC
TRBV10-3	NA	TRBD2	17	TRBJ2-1	CAISATDGEERENEQFF	TGTGCCATCAGTGCCACGGACGGGGAAGAGCGGGAGAATGAGCAGTTCTTC
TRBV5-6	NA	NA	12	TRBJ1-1	CASSLAEIEAFF	TGTGCCAGCAGCTTGGCGGAGATTGAAGCTTTCTTT
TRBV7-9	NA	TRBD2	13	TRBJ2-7	CASSPGLGYEQYF	TGTGCCAGCAGCCCGGGACTAGGATACGAGCAGTACTTC
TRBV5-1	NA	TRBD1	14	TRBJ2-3	CASSQGQGADTQYF	TGCGCCAGCAGCCAGGGACAGGGGGCAGATACGCAGTATTTT
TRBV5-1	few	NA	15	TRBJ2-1	CASSPGKGTYNEQFF	TGCGCCAGCAGCCCTGGAAAAGGGACTTACAATGAGCAGTTCTTC
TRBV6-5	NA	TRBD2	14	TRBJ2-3	CASTGGRGRDTQYF	TGTGCCAGCACTGGCGGGAGGGGCAGAGATACGCAGTATTTT
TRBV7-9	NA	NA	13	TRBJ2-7	CASSPPRSYEQYF	TGTGCCAGCAGCCCTCCCCGGTCCTACGAGCAGTACTTC
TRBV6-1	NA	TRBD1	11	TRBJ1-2	CGTQGAAGYTF	TGTGGGACCCAGGGGGCAGCTGGCTACACCTTC
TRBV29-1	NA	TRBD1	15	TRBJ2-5	CSVEPIKDREGTQYF	TGCAGCGTCGAGCCAATCAAGGACAGGGAAGGGACCCAGTACTTC
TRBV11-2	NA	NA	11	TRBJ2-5	CASSSTGAQYF	TGTGCCAGCAGCTCTACGGGGGCCCAGTACTTC
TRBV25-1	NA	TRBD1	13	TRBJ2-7	CATRQGWGYEQYF	TGTGCCACGCGACAGGGCTGGGGCTACGAGCAGTACTTC
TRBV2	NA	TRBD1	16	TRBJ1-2	CASSEGLTGLDHGYTF	TGTGCCAGCAGTGAGGGCCTGACAGGGTTAGACCATGGCTACACCTTC
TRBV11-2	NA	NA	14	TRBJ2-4	CASSAPGTQNIQYF	TGTGCCAGCAGCGCCCCTGGGACACAAAACATTCAGTACTTC
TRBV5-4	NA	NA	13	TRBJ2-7	CASSLFGADEQYF	TGTGCCAGCAGCTTGTTCGGGGCTGACGAGCAGTACTTC
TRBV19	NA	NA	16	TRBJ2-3	CASPSAIQISADTQYF	TGTGCCAGCCCCTCTGCCATACAGATTTCGGCAGATACGCAGTATTTT
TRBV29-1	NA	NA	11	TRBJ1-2	CSVADREGYTF	TGCAGCGTTGCCGACCGAGAAGGCTACACCTTC
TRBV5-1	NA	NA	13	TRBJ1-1	CASSSDSHLEAFF	TGCGCCAGCAGCTCGGACAGTCATCTTGAAGCTTTCTTT
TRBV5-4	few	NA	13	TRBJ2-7	CASSLEGRNEQYF	TGTGCCAGCAGCTTGGAAGGGCGGAACGAGCAGTACTTC
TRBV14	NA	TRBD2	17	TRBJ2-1	CASSQEVAGGPYNEQFF	TGTGCCAGCAGCCAAGAAGTAGCGGGAGGGCCCTACAATGAGCAGTTCTTC
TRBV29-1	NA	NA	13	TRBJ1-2	CSVEESEIYGYTF	TGCAGCGTTGAAGAATCGGAGATATATGGCTACACCTTC
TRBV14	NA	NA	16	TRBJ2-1	CASSQDRGLYINEQFF	TGTGCCAGCAGCCAAGATAGGGGCTTATACATCAATGAGCAGTTCTTC
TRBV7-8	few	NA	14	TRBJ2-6	CASSPSSGANVLTF	TGTGCCAGCAGCCCAAGTTCTGGGGCCAACGTCCTGACTTTC
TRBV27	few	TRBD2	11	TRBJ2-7	CASSSGYEQYF	TGTGCCAGCTCTAGCGGTTACGAGCAGTACTTC
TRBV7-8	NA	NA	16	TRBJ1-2	CASSFSRDDRGYGYTF	TGTGCCAGCAGCTTTTCTCGGGACGATCGTGGGTATGGCTACACCTTC
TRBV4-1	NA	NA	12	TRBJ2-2	CASSQTPGELFF	TGCGCCAGCAGCCAAACGCCCGGGGAGCTGTTTTTT
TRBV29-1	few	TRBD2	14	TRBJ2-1	CSAVAGGAYNEQFF	TGCAGCGCCGTAGCGGGAGGGGCCTACAATGAGCAGTTCTTC
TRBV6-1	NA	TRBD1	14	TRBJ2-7	CASSWGQGHNEQYF	TGTGCCAGCAGCTGGGGACAGGGGCATAACGAGCAGTACTTC
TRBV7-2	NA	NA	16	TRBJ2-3	CASSLGRGAWADTQYF	TGTGCCAGCAGCTTAGGGCGCGGCGCTTGGGCAGATACGCAGTATTTT
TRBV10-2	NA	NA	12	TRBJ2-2	CASSERFGELFF	TGCGCCAGCAGTGAGAGATTCGGGGAGCTGTTTTTT
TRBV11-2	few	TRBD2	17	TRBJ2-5	CASSLGPRSGRQETQYF	TGTGCCAGCAGCTTAGGCCCCCGTAGCGGGAGGCAAGAGACCCAGTACTTC
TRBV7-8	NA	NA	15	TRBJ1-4	CASTESRGDREKLFF	TGTGCCAGCACCGAATCCCGCGGTGATCGTGAAAAACTGTTTTTT
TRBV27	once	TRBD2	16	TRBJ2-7	CASSLSVPAGGREQYF	TGTGCCAGCAGTTTATCGGTTCCAGCGGGAGGGCGCGAGCAGTACTTC
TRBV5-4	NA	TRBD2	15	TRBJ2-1	CASSLRGLADNEQFF	TGTGCCAGCAGCCTCCGGGGACTAGCGGACAATGAGCAGTTCTTC
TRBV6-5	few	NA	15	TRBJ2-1	CASSYGGSSYNEQFF	TGTGCCAGCAGTTACGGGGGGAGCTCCTACAATGAGCAGTTCTTC
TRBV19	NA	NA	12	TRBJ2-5	CASSIDTGTQYF	TGTGCCAGTAGTATCGATACAGGGACCCAGTACTTC
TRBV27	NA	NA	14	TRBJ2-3	CASSLLDHTDTQYF	TGTGCCAGCAGTTTACTGGATCACACAGATACGCAGTATTTT
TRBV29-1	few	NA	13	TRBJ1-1	CSVVNPGDTEAFF	TGCAGCGTTGTAAACCCTGGGGACACTGAAGCTTTCTTT
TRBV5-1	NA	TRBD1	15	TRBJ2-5	CASSGDRAYQETQYF	TGCGCCAGCAGCGGGGACAGGGCTTACCAAGAGACCCAGTACTTC
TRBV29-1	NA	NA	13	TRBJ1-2	CSVERQARYGYTF	TGCAGCGTTGAGCGACAAGCACGCTATGGCTACACCTTC
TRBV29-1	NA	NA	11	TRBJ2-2	CSVLLGGELFF	TGCAGCGTCCTATTAGGCGGGGAGCTGTTTTTT
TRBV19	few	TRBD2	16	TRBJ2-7	CASSPGTSGRTHEQYF	TGTGCCAGTAGTCCCGGGACTAGCGGGCGCACCCACGAGCAGTACTTC
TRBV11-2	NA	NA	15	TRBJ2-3	CASSSVETSTDTQYF	TGTGCCAGCAGCTCCGTGGAAACTAGCACAGATACGCAGTATTTT
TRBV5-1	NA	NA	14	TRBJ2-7	CASSLGSGSYEQYF	TGCGCCAGCAGCTTAGGGTCTGGGTCCTACGAGCAGTACTTC
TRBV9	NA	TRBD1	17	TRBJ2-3	CASSVGTVGQGTDTQYF	TGTGCCAGCAGCGTAGGAACGGTTGGACAGGGCACAGATACGCAGTATTTT
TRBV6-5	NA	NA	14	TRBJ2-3	CASSKAGFTDTQYF	TGTGCCAGCAGTAAGGCAGGGTTCACAGATACGCAGTATTTT